This paragraph reports one T cell receptor beta chain. What it binds is not known. Some clones are missing from TCRdb's copy, which holds only in-frame ones; the method was immunoSEQ multiplex PCR. Among roughly 2.2 million clones listed, 80% to 95% were seen once. This CDR3 contains 16 residues. The V and J ends lost 1 base and 7 bases, in that order; junction bases with no gene match: 9. Germline V gene data show CDR1 as MGHRA and CDR2 as YSYEKL. This record comes from a study of shared clonotypes between healthy human individuals. A CD45RA-negative memory subset and a CD45RA+ naive subset were separated from the CD4+ cells. General observations from the study: Sampling covered blood only; tissue repertoires likely differ.

The sequenced material came from naive CD4+ T cells from PBMCs. The subset: CD45RA+ positively selected. The chain links TRBV4-1 to TRBJ2-1; 8 nucleotides line up with TRBD2. This sequence originates from a man between 18 and 29 years old in good health. Some clones in this sample may be carry-over from other donors' samples. The CDR3: CASSQAIAGPRNEQFF. The CDR3 DNA reads TGCGCCAGCAGCCAAGCCATAGCGGGGCCGAGAAATGAGCAGTTCTTC.